This T cell receptor (beta chain) is from a study of CD8+CD57+ T cells in acquired aplastic anemia. The TCR beta profiling, which covered VDJ combination and CDR3 sequence, was carried out using genomic DNA as the template. TCRdb processed the reads anew with MiXCR; each CDR3 protein has one entry. Among about 160,000 distinct CDR3 sequences listed, about half were seen once. V gave up 3 bases and J gave up 7 bases; unmatched junction bases: 6. Germline V CDR1 and CDR2: LNHNV, YYDKDF (reference sequence). The CDR3 is 16 amino acids. Patients who underwent sequencing had shown CD8+CD57+ cell expansion by flow cytometry.

The chain carries TRBV15 and TRBJ1-4, with 12 bases lining up with TRBD1. The sequenced sample consisted of sorted CD4+, CD8+, or CD8+CD57+ T cells (not recorded which) from PBMCs. This receptor was obtained from a human donor with aplastic anemia. Written as DNA, the CDR3 is TGTGCCACCAGCAGCCGGGGACAGGGGGCAGGTGAAAAACTGTTTTTT. It translates to CATSSRGQGAGEKLFF.